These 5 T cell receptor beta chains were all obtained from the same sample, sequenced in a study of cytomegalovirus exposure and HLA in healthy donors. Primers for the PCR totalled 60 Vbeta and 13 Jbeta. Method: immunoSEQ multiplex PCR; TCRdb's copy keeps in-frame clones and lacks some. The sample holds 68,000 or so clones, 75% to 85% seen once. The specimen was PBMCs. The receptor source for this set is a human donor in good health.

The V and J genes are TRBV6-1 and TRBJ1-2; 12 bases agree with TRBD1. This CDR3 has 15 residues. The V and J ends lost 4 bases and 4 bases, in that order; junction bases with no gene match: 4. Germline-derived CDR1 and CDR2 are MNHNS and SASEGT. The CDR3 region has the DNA TGTGCCAGCAGTGCCGGGACAGGGGGCGCCTATGGCTACACCTTC. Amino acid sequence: CASSAGTGGAYGYTF.

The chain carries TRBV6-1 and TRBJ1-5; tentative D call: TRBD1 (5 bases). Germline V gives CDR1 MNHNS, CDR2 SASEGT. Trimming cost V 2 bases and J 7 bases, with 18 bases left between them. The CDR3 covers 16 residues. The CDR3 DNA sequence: TGTGCCAGCAGTGAAAGGGGAGGGGTTGGTAGGCAGCCCCAGCATTTT. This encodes CASSERGGVGRQPQHF.

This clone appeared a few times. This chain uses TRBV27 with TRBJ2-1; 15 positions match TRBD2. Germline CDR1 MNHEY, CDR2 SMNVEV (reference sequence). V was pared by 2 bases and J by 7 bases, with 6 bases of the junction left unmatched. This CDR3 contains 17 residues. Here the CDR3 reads CASSLGLAGGHINEQFF. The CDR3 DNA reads TGTGCCAGCAGTTTAGGACTAGCGGGGGGGCATATAAATGAGCAGTTCTTC.

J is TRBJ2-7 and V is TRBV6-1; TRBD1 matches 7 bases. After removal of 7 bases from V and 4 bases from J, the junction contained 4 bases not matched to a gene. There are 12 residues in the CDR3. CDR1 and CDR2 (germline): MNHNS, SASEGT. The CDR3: CASTGTAYEQYF. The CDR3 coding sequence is TGTGCCAGCACCGGGACAGCGTACGAGCAGTACTTC.

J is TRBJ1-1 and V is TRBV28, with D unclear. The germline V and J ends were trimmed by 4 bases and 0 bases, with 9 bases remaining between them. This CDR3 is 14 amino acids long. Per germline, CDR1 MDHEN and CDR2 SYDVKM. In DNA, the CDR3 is TGTGCCAGCAGTTATAGAAGCATGAACACTGAAGCTTTCTTT. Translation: CASSYRSMNTEAFF.